Listed below are T cell receptor beta chains from one sample, sequenced in a study of post-analysis software for immune sequencing data. Using its own MiXCR run on the PCR reads, TCRdb lists one record per CDR3 protein. Of some 700,000 distinct CDR3 sequences in the sample, around 60% were seen once. Material for sequencing was blood. Receptors originate from a girl under 10 years old with multiple sclerosis. The CDR3 runs from the conserved cysteine through the conserved F or W. The D gene is left open where the match is weak. Size is stated for part of the rows, as once, few or many counts, or as a class when the clone is expanded.

v_gene,j_gene,len,abundance,d_gene,CDR3aa,CDR3nt
TRBV20-1,TRBJ2-3,12,once,NA,CSARLVTDTQYF,TGCAGTGCTAGACTCGTCACAGATACGCAGTATTTT
TRBV7-9,TRBJ2-1,17,NA,TRBD2,CASSLEAGRYTYNEQFF,TGTGCCAGCAGCTTAGAAGCGGGAAGATATACCTACAATGAGCAGTTCTTC
TRBV28,TRBJ2-3,16,NA,NA,CASRETMDREGDTQYF,TGTGCCAGCAGGGAGACCATGGACAGGGAGGGAGACACGCAGTATTTT
TRBV2,TRBJ1-5,13,NA,NA,CASSDPAHQPQHF,TGTGCCAGCAGTGACCCTGCCCATCAGCCCCAGCATTTT
TRBV6-5,TRBJ2-7,15,NA,NA,CASSKDGQPTYEQYF,TGTGCCAGCAGTAAAGACGGACAGCCGACCTACGAGCAGTACTTC
TRBV2,TRBJ2-7,15,NA,NA,CASRPLAQSSYEQYF,TGTGCCAGCAGGCCCCTAGCGCAGTCCTCCTACGAGCAGTACTTC
TRBV10-2,TRBJ2-5,16,many,TRBD2,CASSEWAGGSQETQYF,TGCGCCAGCAGTGAGTGGGCGGGGGGCTCCCAAGAGACCCAGTACTTC
TRBV6-2/TRBV6-3,TRBJ2-3,18,NA,NA,CASSTSLRSTNTADTQYF,TGTGCCAGCAGTACTAGCCTTCGTTCGACAAACACTGCAGATACGCAGTATTTT
TRBV10-3,TRBJ1-1,14,few,TRBD1,CAISPGQGYTEAFF,TGTGCCATCAGCCCCGGACAGGGCTACACTGAAGCTTTCTTT
TRBV28,TRBJ2-5,11,NA,NA,CASADQETQYF,TGTGCCAGCGCAGACCAAGAGACCCAGTACTTC
TRBV29-1,TRBJ1-2,13,NA,NA,CSVEKGTSYGYTF,TGCAGCGTTGAAAAAGGCACGTCCTATGGCTACACCTTC
TRBV6-5,TRBJ2-5,15,NA,NA,CASSYREQPQETQYF,TGTGCCAGCAGTTACCGTGAACAACCCCAAGAGACCCAGTACTTC
TRBV7-3,TRBJ2-5,16,NA,TRBD2,CASSPSTGTGGETQYF,TGTGCCAGCAGCCCCTCCACCGGGACGGGAGGGGAGACCCAGTACTTC
TRBV7-9,TRBJ2-1,16,NA,TRBD1,CASSLQGDSSYNEQFF,TGTGCCAGCAGCTTACAGGGGGACAGCTCCTACAATGAGCAGTTCTTC
TRBV6-2/TRBV6-3,TRBJ2-1,14,NA,NA,CASSREDKYNEQFF,TGTGCCAGCAGTAGAGAAGACAAATACAATGAGCAGTTCTTC
TRBV14,TRBJ2-1,15,NA,NA,CASSQVDGLSNEQFF,TGTGCCAGCAGCCAAGTAGATGGGTTGTCCAATGAGCAGTTCTTC
TRBV7-9,TRBJ1-1,14,NA,TRBD1,CASSLMGQGTEAFF,TGTGCCAGCAGCTTAATGGGACAGGGCACTGAAGCTTTCTTT
TRBV7-2,TRBJ2-3,14,once,NA,CASSEIPQGNTQYF,TGTGCCAGCAGCGAAATTCCCCAAGGAAATACGCAGTATTTT
TRBV27,TRBJ1-1,12,few,TRBD1,CASKTGGTEAFF,TGTGCCAGCAAAACAGGGGGGACTGAAGCTTTCTTT
TRBV7-9,TRBJ2-3,15,few,TRBD2,CASSVLAGGPNTQYF,TGTGCCAGCAGCGTTCTAGCGGGGGGGCCCAATACGCAGTATTTT
TRBV6-2/TRBV6-3,TRBJ2-1,14,many,NA,CASRGGGPYNEQFF,TGTGCCAGCAGAGGTGGGGGGCCTTACAATGAGCAGTTCTTC
TRBV12-3/TRBV12-4,TRBJ2-3,18,few,TRBD1,CASSPGQGELPSTDTQYF,TGTGCCAGCAGTCCGGGACAGGGGGAGCTTCCTAGCACAGATACGCAGTATTTT
TRBV28,TRBJ2-7,12,NA,TRBD1,CASAGQVYEQYF,TGTGCCAGCGCGGGACAGGTCTACGAGCAGTACTTC
TRBV6-5,TRBJ2-3,15,NA,TRBD2,CAGSPGTSATDTQYF,TGTGCCGGCAGCCCCGGGACTAGCGCCACAGATACGCAGTATTTT
TRBV20-1,TRBJ1-2,13,once,NA,CSAREGFGYGYTF,TGCAGTGCTAGAGAGGGCTTCGGCTATGGCTACACCTTC
TRBV6-1,TRBJ1-1,14,NA,NA,CASTLEGPGTEAFF,TGTGCCAGCACCCTCGAGGGCCCGGGAACTGAAGCTTTCTTT
TRBV11-3,TRBJ2-3,17,NA,TRBD2,CASSLTSGGPHPDTQYF,TGTGCCAGCAGCTTGACTAGCGGGGGGCCCCACCCAGATACGCAGTATTTT
TRBV20-1,TRBJ2-7,12,NA,TRBD1,CSGTGQGFEQYF,TGCAGTGGAACGGGACAGGGGTTCGAGCAGTACTTC
TRBV6-2/TRBV6-3,TRBJ2-3,14,few,TRBD1,CASKGQGARDTQYF,TGTGCCAGCAAAGGACAGGGGGCAAGGGATACGCAGTATTTT
TRBV6-6,TRBJ1-4,15,NA,NA,CASSYSSLGYEKLFF,TGTGCCAGCAGTTACTCGTCTTTGGGTTATGAAAAACTGTTTTTT